A single sample is the source of the 8 T cell receptor beta chains below, sequenced in a study of cytomegalovirus exposure and HLA in healthy donors. Sequenced by immunoSEQ multiplex PCR; TCRdb stores in-frame clones only, minus some. The table shows about 140,000 clones, with approximately 84% occurring only once. Sequenced: PBMCs. Receptors were obtained from a woman aged 25 to 45 in good health and CMV-seronegative.

The V call is TRBV13, the J call TRBJ2-3, with 8 bases that match TRBD2. CDR3 length: 15 amino acids. V trimming: 4 bases; J trimming: 6 bases; junction bases outside the gene matches: 9. Germline CDR1 reads PRHDT; CDR2 reads FYEKMQ (reference sequence). Written as DNA, the CDR3 is TGTGCCAGCAGCTCCCTAAGGACTAGCTCGGATACGCAGTATTTT. As protein: CASSSLRTSSDTQYF.

The chain carries TRBV5-8 and TRBJ1-2; TRBD1 is a possible D gene (6 bases). The CDR3 runs to 13 residues. Germline V gene lookup returns CDR1 SGHTS and CDR2 YDEGEE. Trimming cost V 1 base and J 8 bases, with 12 bases left between them. The CDR3 DNA follows: TGTGCCAGCAGCTTGAGGACAGCTGGAGGCTACACCTTC. Translation gives CASSLRTAGGYTF.

J is TRBJ2-1 and V is TRBV6-6; 7 nucleotides align to TRBD2. Unmatched junction bases numbered 10, after V lost 5 bases and J lost 15 bases. This CDR3 has 12 amino acids. Germline loops: CDR1 MNHNY, CDR2 SVGAGI (reference sequence). In DNA, the CDR3 is TGTGCCAGCAGTGGGGGGGAAGGGAGCTTGTTCTTC. Translating gives CASSGGEGSLFF.

The chain is built from TRBV5-1 and TRBJ2-7; perhaps TRBD1 as D (5 bases). The CDR3 runs to 13 residues. Trimming pared 7 bases from V and 4 bases from J, leaving 15 bases between. The V gene's germline CDR1 is SGHRS and CDR2 YFSETQ. The CDR3 spells CASRSTVDYEQYF. In DNA form, the CDR3 reads TGCGCCAGCCGTTCGACAGTGGATTACGAGCAGTACTTC.

The chain uses TRBV7-2 and TRBJ2-7, with 7 bases lining up with TRBD1. Germline V gene sequence: CDR1 SGHTA, CDR2 FQGNSA. V lost 5 bases and J lost 6; bases outside the gene matches: 10. This CDR3 has 14 residues. The CDR3 reads CASSPMTGSGEQYF. The CDR3, as DNA: TGTGCCAGCAGCCCAATGACAGGGTCCGGCGAGCAGTACTTC.

This clone was observed a handful of times. The chain carries TRBV5-1 and TRBJ2-7, with TRBD2 matching 11 bases. Germline V gives CDR1 SGHRS, CDR2 YFSETQ. J was trimmed by 1 base and V by 4 bases; bases with no gene match: 7. The CDR3 extends over 16 amino acids. The CDR3 spells CASSRGLAGASYEQYF. CDR3 sequence (DNA): TGCGCCAGCAGCAGAGGACTAGCGGGCGCGTCCTACGAGCAGTACTTC.

The chain combines TRBV7-2 with TRBJ2-3; 7 bases match TRBD2. CDR3 size: 14 residues. Germline values: CDR1 SGHTA, CDR2 FQGNSA. With V trimmed by 2 bases and J by 6 bases, 5 bases remained unmatched. The DNA for the CDR3 is TGTGCCAGCAGCTTAAATGGGAGGGTGGATACGCAGTATTTT. Encoded protein: CASSLNGRVDTQYF.

This CDR3 reads CASSVGTSGGLSYNEQFF. CDR3 nucleotide sequence: TGTGCCAGCAGCGTCGGGACTAGCGGGGGCCTCTCCTACAATGAGCAGTTCTTC. The chain links TRBV9 to TRBJ2-1; TRBD2 agrees at 14 bases. This CDR3 is 18 amino acids long. J lost 0 bases, V lost 2 bases, and 4 bases had no gene match. CDR1 is SGDLS, CDR2 YYNGEE, per germline.